The entry below gives a single T cell receptor (beta chain) sequence along with its context. The antigen is not known. Two lung cancer pathologists independently confirmed each histologic diagnosis. Germline V CDR1 and CDR2: SGHVS, FQNEAQ. The CDR3 has 18 amino acids. Trimming removed 0 bases from V and 0 bases from J, with 16 bases in between. The table came from immunoSEQ multiplex PCR; TCRdb's copy has only in-frame clones and leaves some out. This sample yields around 5,100 clones, of which 76% are seen a single time; roughly 8.6% belongs to the top ten. This entry is derived from a study of immune evolution from preneoplasia to lung adenocarcinoma. Study results and caveats: Clonality was highest in normal lung, lower in later-stage lesions apparently. Normal lung had the highest top T cell clone frequencies.

J is TRBJ2-3 and V is TRBV7-8, with unresolved D. This TCR was sampled from a person aged 55-80 years with lung adenocarcinoma. The sequencing input was FFPE adjacent normal lung tissue. This chain's CDR3 is CASSLAKTVRTSTDTQYF. The CDR3 DNA follows: TGTGCCAGCAGCTTAGCAAAAACAGTGAGAACTAGCACAGATACGCAGTATTTT. The whole variable domain, filled in from reference TRBV7-8 and TRBJ2-3, reads GAGVSQSPRYKVAKRGQDVALRCDPISGHVSLFWYQQALGQGPEFLTYFQNEAQLDKSGLPSDRFFAERPEGSVSTLKIQRTQQEDSAVYLCASSLAKTVRTSTDTQYFGPGTRLTVL.